This T cell receptor (beta chain) emerged from a study of monozygotic twins with inflammatory bowel disease. Points from the study as a whole: IBD patients had lower TCRbeta diversity (inverse Simpson) than healthy co-twins.

TCRdb reprocessed the 5' RACE reads, keeping one entry per CDR3 protein, no DNA. The table gives under 150,000 distinct CDR3 sequences; the top ten clones make up 2% to 2.5% of it. Germline V gene sequence: CDR1 MNHNS, CDR2 SASEGT. The CDR3 runs 15 residues. Regarding this clonotype: What it binds is not known.

This clonotype was obtained from a human donor with ulcerative colitis or Crohn's disease, or a healthy co-twin of an affected twin (not recorded which). The chain employs TRBV6-1 and TRBJ2-1; the D call of TRBD2 rests on TCRdb alone, since no DNA is present to check it. Specimen: blood. The CDR3 sequence is CASSDQALSYNEQFF.